The clone carrying this TCR beta chain was counted at least ten times. At one end, the junction sequence differs from germline, possibly due to a read error. Combining a sample-barcoded 5' primer with a J-beta primer mix, a second PCR ran for 7 to 11 cycles. In TCRdb, the 5' RACE reads were re-called with MiXCR into one record per CDR3 protein. The sample lists about 600,000 distinct CDR3 sequences; around half were seen once. This specimen belongs to a study of blood T cells in healthy people across ages. The specimen sequenced was blood. The source is a man older than 75 in good health.

The CDR3 is CASSLRGYEQYF. DNA for the CDR3: TGTGCCAGCAGCCTCCGAGGGTACGAGCAGTACTTC. The chain carries TRBV5-1 and TRBJ2-7, with D perhaps TRBD2 (5 bases). This CDR3 region has 12 residues. Germline V gene sequence: CDR1 SGHRS, CDR2 YFSETQ. The full variable domain, with the rest looked up from reference TRBV5-1 and TRBJ2-7, is KAGVTQTPRYLIKTRGQQVTLSCSPISGHRSVSWYQQTPGQGLQFLFEYFSETQRNKGNFPGRFSGRQFSNSRSEMNVSTLELGDSALYLCASSLRGYEQYFGPGTRLTVT.